This T cell receptor beta chain was observed in a study of blood T cell repertoires in COVID-19. Study-wide context: Sites in the United States, Italy and Spain provided acute and convalescent COVID-19 samples. PBMCs, B-cell-depleted T cells, or T cells were the source of the cDNA or gDNA that made up the material.

Losses at the gene ends were 5 bases for V and 3 bases for J; bases not matched to a gene: 9. Germline CDR1 and CDR2: SGHTA and FQGNSA. The CDR3 consists of 15 residues. In the source study's methods: The authors estimated nucleated cell counts from reference gene primer amplification. This table comes from immunoSEQ multiplex PCR, and its TCRdb copy is limited to in-frame clones, with some not included. The DNA gave D and trimming, while V, J and clone size come from that table. The sample lists some 150,000 clones, approximately 80% occurring once. The gene calls are TRBV7-2 and TRBJ2-7; 8 positions agree with TRBD2. The source is a man in his 60s with acute or convalescent COVID-19. Material: peripheral blood. The CDR3, as DNA: TGTGCCAGCAGCGTACGGGGGGGGACTAACTACGAGCAGTACTTC. Protein sequence: CASSVRGGTNYEQYF.